The rows below give T cell receptor beta chains drawn from one sample of a study of T-cell memory formation after mild COVID-19. TCRdb re-called the 5' RACE reads with MiXCR, one entry per CDR3 protein. This table has just over 350,000 distinct CDR3 sequences, 13% to 15% appearing once. Sequencing used PBMCs or a T cell subset sorted from them (not recorded which). Source of these receptors: a man younger than 30 who had mild COVID-19 (a few samples of this study predate the infection). Cell type and time point are not known. Each CDR3 is given with its conserved first and last residue. Fields, in order: V gene, J gene, clone size, D gene, CDR3 protein, CDR3 DNA. A D gene is named only where the DNA matches it firmly. Size is omitted from some rows. Given values are once, few, many or a class for expanded clones.

>TRBV6-5|TRBJ1-1|NA|TRBD1
CASRQGAVGEAFF
TGTGCCAGCAGGCAGGGGGCTGTGGGTGAAGCTTTCTTT
>TRBV7-9|TRBJ2-7|few|NA
CASSLRPYEQYF
TGTGCCAGCAGCTTACGACCTTACGAGCAGTACTTC
>TRBV13|TRBJ2-5|few|TRBD1
CASSSGQGSGETQYF
TGTGCCAGCAGCTCCGGACAGGGGTCCGGGGAGACCCAGTACTTC
>TRBV12-3/TRBV12-4|TRBJ2-2|NA|NA
CASRGGRGYTGELFF
TGTGCCAGCAGGGGGGGGCGCGGCTACACCGGGGAGCTGTTTTTT
>TRBV7-6|TRBJ1-4|NA|TRBD1
CASSRRQGNEKLFF
TGTGCCAGCAGCCGTCGACAGGGAAATGAAAAACTGTTTTTT
>TRBV7-9|TRBJ2-6|few|NA
CASSPTGGATGANVLTF
TGTGCCAGCAGCCCTACCGGAGGGGCAACTGGGGCCAACGTCCTGACTTTC
>TRBV4-1|TRBJ2-2|few|TRBD2
CASSQAPSGGLNTGELFF
TGCGCCAGCAGCCAAGCCCCCAGCGGGGGACTTAACACCGGGGAGCTGTTTTTT
>TRBV6-2/TRBV6-3|TRBJ2-1|NA|TRBD2
CASSSGLAGEQFF
TGTGCCAGCAGTTCCGGACTAGCTGGTGAGCAGTTCTTC
>TRBV28|TRBJ1-3|few|NA
CASSTTGLYGNTIYF
TGTGCCAGCAGTACTACAGGACTCTATGGAAACACCATATATTTT
>TRBV5-6|TRBJ2-2|few|TRBD1
CASSLSFWTGTGELFF
TGTGCCAGCAGCTTAAGCTTTTGGACAGGCACCGGGGAGCTGTTTTTT
>TRBV5-4|TRBJ2-2|few|TRBD1
CASSRDRGELFF
TGTGCCAGCAGCCGGGACAGGGGGGAGCTGTTTTTT
>TRBV5-4|TRBJ1-6|NA|TRBD1
CASSLAPGTGSPLHF
TGTGCCAGCAGCTTGGCCCCAGGGACAGGTTCACCCCTCCACTTT
>TRBV4-1|TRBJ2-1|many|NA
CASSQTLGESYNEQFF
TGCGCCAGCAGCCAAACTCTAGGGGAATCCTACAATGAGCAGTTCTTC
>TRBV12-3/TRBV12-4|TRBJ1-1|few|NA
CASSLGLGAFF
TGTGCCAGCAGTTTGGGTCTTGGAGCTTTCTTT
>TRBV6-2/TRBV6-3|TRBJ2-3|NA|TRBD2
CASSYRLAGGPADTQYF
TGTGCCAGCAGTTACCGGCTAGCGGGGGGGCCTGCAGATACGCAGTATTTT
>TRBV5-6|TRBJ2-7|once|NA
CASSPLGYEQYF
TGTGCCAGCAGCCCGTTGGGTTACGAGCAGTACTTC
>TRBV5-1|TRBJ2-7|many|TRBD1
CASSLGQGEEQYF
TGCGCCAGCAGCTTGGGACAGGGCGAGGAGCAGTACTTC